This T cell receptor (beta chain) was captured by sequencing in a study of STAT5B mutations in CD4+ large granular lymphocyte leukemia. Concerning this clone: The antigen remains unidentified.

The study, taken as a whole, reports: Top patient clones used TRBV06 genes more often: 8/27 versus 2/35 in controls.

The repertoire was sequenced with immunoSEQ multiplex PCR; TCRdb's copy has only in-frame clones and lacks some. The table shows about 25,000 clones, with about 70% occurring only once. This CDR3 spans 15 amino acids. V dropped 6 bases and J dropped 2; count of bases not matched to a gene: 5. Germline V lookup: CDR1 MDHEN, CDR2 SYDVKM. This rearrangement joins TRBV28 to TRBJ2-2, with TRBD1 identical over 8 bases. The clonotype was recovered from a human donor in good health. The sequencing input was CD4+ T cells from blood buffy coats. CDR3 in amino acids: CASRADRANTGELFF. The CDR3 region has the DNA TGTGCCAGCAGGGCGGACAGGGCCAACACCGGGGAGCTGTTTTTT. The full variable domain, with the rest looked up from reference TRBV28 and TRBJ2-2, is DVKVTQSSRYLVKRTGEKVFLECVQDMDHENMFWYRQDPGLGLRLIYFSYDVKMKEKGDIPEGYSVSREKKERFSLILESASTNQTSMYLCASRADRANTGELFFGEGSRLTVL.